One sample yielded the 27 T cell receptor beta chains listed below, sequenced in a study of response to subunit inactivated influenza vaccine. TCRdb processed the RT-PCR reads anew with MiXCR; each CDR3 protein has one entry. This sample carries under 550,000 distinct CDR3 sequences, approximately 7.7% of them seen once, and the ten largest clones take 13%. The sample was PBMCs from blood, taken less than 30 months after vaccination. These receptors all come from a man aged 50 to 69 who received an inactivated influenza vaccine.

This chain uses TRBV5-5 with TRBJ2-1; D uncertain. The CDR3 loop spans 13 amino acids. Germline lookup yields CDR1 SGHKS and CDR2 YYEKEE (reference sequence). Trimming took 4 bases from V and 7 from J, leaving 12 bases between them. In nucleotides, the CDR3 is TGTGCCAGCAGCCCCGGCGCGGAGAATGAGCAGTTCTTC. Encoded protein: CASSPGAENEQFF.

To note about this clonotype: The junction does not match germline at one end; this may be a read error. The chain recombines TRBV5-5 with TRBJ1-4; D may be TRBD1 (5 bases). Germline V gives CDR1 SGHKS, CDR2 YYEKEE (reference sequence). The CDR3 sequence is 16 residues long. The CDR3 coding sequence is TGTGCCAGCAGCCTCTCTCCGGGACGGATTAGAGAAATACTGTTTTTT. Encoded protein: CASSLSPGRIREILFF. Full variable domain (missing parts from reference TRBV5-5 and TRBJ1-4): DAGVTQSPTHLIKTRGQQVTLRCSPISGHKSVSWYQQVLGQGPQFIFQYYEKEERGRGNFPDRFSARQFPNYSSELNVNALLLGDSALYLCASSLSPGRIREILFFGSGTQLSVL.

This clonotype was seen at least ten times. The chain is built from TRBV4-2 and TRBJ2-1, with D possibly matching TRBD2 (5 bases). Trimming took off 4 bases at V and 5 bases at J, with 9 bases between the two ends. The length of the CDR3 is 13 residues. Per the germline V gene, CDR1 is LGHNA and CDR2 is YNFKEQ. CDR3 protein: CASSPGIDNEQFF. In DNA form, the CDR3 reads TGTGCCAGCAGCCCGGGAATTGACAATGAGCAGTTCTTC.

This clonotype was seen once. The chain carries TRBV19 and TRBJ2-3; a weak D match, TRBD2 (5 bases). CDR3 length: 15 amino acids. Germline CDR1 LNHDA, CDR2 SQIVND (reference sequence). Trimming removed 0 bases at V and 5 bases at J, with 12 bases between. CDR3 DNA: TGTGCCAGTAGTATAGAAGGGAGATTCAGAGATACGCAGTATTTT. Its translation is CASSIEGRFRDTQYF. The whole variable domain, remainder taken from reference TRBV19 and TRBJ2-3, is DGGITQSPKYLFRKEGQNVTLSCEQNLNHDAMYWYRQDPGQGLRLIYYSQIVNDFQKGDIAEGYSVSREKKESFPLTVTSAQKNPTAFYLCASSIEGRFRDTQYFGPGTRLTVL.

The V gene is TRBV5-1, the J gene TRBJ2-1; D may be TRBD2 (6 bases). Germline-derived CDR1 and CDR2 are SGHRS and YFSETQ. This CDR3 is 13 amino acids long. V was clipped by 5 bases and J by 10 bases, with 16 bases between them. In nucleotides, the CDR3 is TGCGCCAGCAGACGGGGGACGGAGGGAGAGCAGTTCTTC. This translates into CASRRGTEGEQFF.

This clonotype was seen more than once but under ten times. The chain links TRBV3-1 to TRBJ1-2; no firm D call. Looked up from germline, CDR1 is LGHDT and CDR2 is YNNKEL (reference sequence). The CDR3 sequence is 13 residues long. Trimming cost V 4 bases and J 4 bases, with 10 bases left between them. The CDR3 here is CASSLSARYGYTF. CDR3 sequence (DNA): TGTGCCAGCAGCCTGTCAGCTCGCTATGGCTACACCTTC.

J is TRBJ1-3 and V is TRBV18, with D possibly TRBD1 on 5 matching bases. Looked up from germline, CDR1 is KGHSH and CDR2 is LQKENI. The CDR3 spans 16 residues. V dropped 2 bases and J dropped 2 bases, with 13 bases sitting between them. This CDR3 reads CASSPDSQWAGNTIYF. The CDR3 nucleotides read TGTGCCAGCTCACCAGACAGTCAATGGGCTGGAAACACCATATATTTT. The whole variable domain, filled in from reference TRBV18 and TRBJ1-3, reads NAGVMQNPRHLVRRRGQEARLRCSPMKGHSHVYWYRQLPEEGLKFMVYLQKENIIDESGMPKERFSAEFPKEGPSILRIQQVVRGDSAAYFCASSPDSQWAGNTIYFGEGSWLTVV.

The sample holds a few counts of this clonotype. The chain has TRBV6-1 and TRBJ1-1; 7 positions match TRBD1. The CDR3 has 14 amino acids. The junction had 10 bases not matched to a gene; V was cut back by 6 bases and J by 6 bases. Germline CDR1 MNHNS, CDR2 SASEGT. For the CDR3, the DNA is TGTGCCAGCAGCGACAGGGAACCTGACCCTGAAGCTTTCTTT. Protein: CASSDREPDPEAFF.

This CDR3 is CASSSSGGLANEKLFF. The CDR3 DNA sequence: TGTGCCAGCAGCTCAAGTGGGGGCTTGGCTAATGAAAAACTGTTTTTT. The chain joins TRBV11-2 to TRBJ1-4; a possible D gene is TRBD1 (6 bases). CDR3 length: 16 residues. Germline loops: CDR1 SGHAT, CDR2 FQNNGV. The germline V and J ends were trimmed by 4 bases and 3 bases, with 15 bases remaining between them.

This clonotype was seen more than once but under ten times. The chain carries TRBV4-2 and TRBJ2-7; 9 bases line up with TRBD1. The trim removed 2 bases at V and 0 bases at J, leaving 8 bases unmatched. The CDR3 covers 17 residues. In germline, CDR1 is LGHNA, CDR2 YNFKEQ. CDR3 sequence: CASSQTGGTGNSYEQYF. DNA for the CDR3: TGTGCCAGCAGCCAAACCGGGGGGACAGGGAACTCCTACGAGCAGTACTTC.

This clonotype was found a few times. The chain links TRBV5-1 to TRBJ1-1; perhaps TRBD1 as D (6 bases). The germline CDR1 and CDR2 sequences are SGHRS and YFSETQ. The CDR3 loop spans 19 amino acids. The germline V and J ends were trimmed by 2 bases and 1 base, with 24 bases remaining between them. This CDR3 is CASSFTSGQYRSRNTEAFF. In nucleotides, the CDR3 is TGCGCCAGCAGCTTCACATCAGGACAGTATCGTTCTAGGAACACTGAAGCTTTCTTT.

The chain carries TRBV20-1 and TRBJ1-2; TRBD1 might be the D (6 bases). The V and J ends lost 1 base and 4 bases respectively, with 13 bases between them. The CDR3 totals 14 residues. From germline, CDR1 is DFQATT and CDR2 SNEGSKA (reference sequence). CDR3 sequence (DNA): TGCAGTGCTAGAGGGGGGGCGCAGGGCTATGGCTACACCTTC. The encoded protein is CSARGGAQGYGYTF.

This clonotype has ten or more counts. In nucleotides, the CDR3 is TGTGCCAGCAGTTTCGCACTAGCGGGAGTCAATGAGCAGTTCTTC. Translation gives CASSFALAGVNEQFF. The chain recombines TRBV27 with TRBJ2-1; 11 positions match TRBD2. CDR1 is MNHEY, CDR2 SMNVEV, per germline (reference sequence). The CDR3 is 15 amino acids. Losses at the gene ends were 3 bases for V and 6 bases for J; bases not matched to a gene: 4.

This clonotype was counted many times. This chain uses TRBV5-1 with TRBJ2-5, with D hard to call. The CDR3 runs to 14 residues. V was clipped by 0 bases and J by 2 bases, with 8 bases between them. Germline V gene sequence: CDR1 SGHRS, CDR2 YFSETQ. CDR3 DNA: TGCGCCAGCAGCTTGGGGCACAGACAAGAGACCCAGTACTTC. It translates to CASSLGHRQETQYF.

This clonotype was seen at least ten times. The chain combines TRBV29-1 with TRBJ2-7, with a weak D call TRBD1 (6 bases). V was pared by 7 bases and J by 3 bases, with 19 bases between. CDR3 length: 14 residues. The germline gives CDR1 SQVTM, CDR2 ANQGSEA. This chain's CDR3 is CSAVTNRDLYEQYF. The CDR3, as DNA: TGCAGCGCCGTGACCAACAGGGACCTCTACGAGCAGTACTTC.

This clonotype has only a few counts. The J gene is TRBJ1-5, the V gene TRBV2; no clear D. Germline V gene lookup returns CDR1 SNHLY and CDR2 FYNNEI. There are 15 residues in the CDR3. V gave up 2 bases and J gave up 0 bases, with 8 bases separating them. The CDR3 nucleotides are TGTGCCAGCAGTGAAACCGGATATAGCAATCAGCCCCAGCATTTT. It yields the protein CASSETGYSNQPQHF.

The sample holds many counts of this clonotype. The rearrangement uses TRBV28 and TRBJ1-5; D unresolved. CDR3 length equals 15 residues. Germline values: CDR1 MDHEN, CDR2 SYDVKM. The V and J ends lost 6 bases and 5 bases respectively, with 17 bases between them. CDR3 DNA sequence: TGTGCCAGCAGCACTCCAGGATCCGGAGATCAGCCCCAGCATTTT. Its protein is CASSTPGSGDQPQHF.

This clonotype was counted at least ten times. The chain uses TRBV12-3 or TRBV12-4 and TRBJ1-1; D gene ambiguous. This CDR3 spans 12 amino acids. The V and J ends lost 6 bases and 1 base respectively, with 6 bases between them. As DNA, the CDR3 is TGTGCCAGCAGGTCCACGAACACTGAAGCTTTCTTT. Translation: CASRSTNTEAFF.

The chain carries TRBV4-3 and TRBJ1-2; D not certain. The CDR3 runs to 16 residues. Per the germline V gene, CDR1 is LGHNA and CDR2 is YSLEER. Trimming shortened V by 1 base and J by 6 bases, and 18 bases separated the two germline ends. The CDR3 region has the DNA TGCGCCAGCAGCCAAGCGTTTCAGGCCGGTCAAAATGGCTACACCTTC. This encodes CASSQAFQAGQNGYTF.

This clonotype has only a few counts. CDR3 coding DNA: TGTGCCAGCAGTCCACTAGGAGGGACCCAGTACTTC. Its translation is CASSPLGGTQYF. V is TRBV12-3 or TRBV12-4 and J is TRBJ2-5; D might be TRBD2 (5 bases). The length of the CDR3 is 12 residues. V was shortened by 5 bases and J by 7 bases, with 11 bases between the two germline ends.

This clonotype was counted many times. V and J are TRBV12-3 or TRBV12-4 and TRBJ1-1; D is uncertain. Trimming pared 3 bases from V and 0 bases from J, leaving 8 bases between. CDR3 size: 14 residues. CDR3: CASSFVLMNTEAFF. CDR3 sequence (DNA): TGTGCCAGCAGTTTTGTGCTTATGAACACTGAAGCTTTCTTT.

This clonotype was picked up many times. The chain links TRBV5-1 to TRBJ2-7, with 8 bases identical to TRBD1. Germline V CDR1 and CDR2: SGHRS, YFSETQ. V lost 4 bases, J lost 2 bases, and 5 bases stayed unmatched. This CDR3 region has 14 residues. CDR3 sequence (DNA): TGCGCCAGCAGCGGTGGACAGGGTACCTACGAGCAGTACTTC. It specifies CASSGGQGTYEQYF.

J is TRBJ1-1 and V is TRBV6-5; weak D call: TRBD1 (6 bases). The ends were cut back, 2 bases at V and 8 bases at J, with 18 bases in the middle. The CDR3 is made up of 15 amino acids. CDR1 is MNHEY, CDR2 SVGAGI, per germline. DNA of the CDR3: TGTGCCAGCAGTTACGGGGCAACAGGGATGGGGGAAGCTTTCTTT. Protein sequence: CASSYGATGMGEAFF.

This clonotype was seen only a few times. CDR3 amino acids: CASSLDVDRNNEQFF. CDR3 nucleotide sequence: TGTGCCAGCAGCTTAGACGTGGACAGGAACAATGAGCAGTTCTTC. V usage is TRBV11-2 and J usage is TRBJ2-1; 7 nucleotides align to TRBD1. Germline V gives CDR1 SGHAT, CDR2 FQNNGV. The V gene end was trimmed by 0 bases and the J gene end by 5 bases; junction bases not matched to a gene: 4. The CDR3 covers 15 residues.

The rearrangement uses TRBV6-2 or TRBV6-3 and TRBJ2-5; D gene unclear. Germline values: CDR1 MNHEY, CDR2 SVGEGT. Trimming took off 7 bases at V and 5 bases at J, with 11 bases between the two ends. This CDR3 is built from 12 residues. The CDR3 loop is CASKALGETQYF. The CDR3, as DNA: TGTGCCAGCAAAGCCCTGGGGGAGACCCAGTACTTC.

This clonotype was picked up a small number of times. At one of its ends the junction is not consistent with the germline gene, which may arise from a read error. This chain joins TRBV12-3 or TRBV12-4 and TRBJ2-7, with 16 bases aligning to TRBD2. The CDR3 extends over 13 amino acids. In nucleotides, the CDR3 is TGTGCCAGCAGTATCGGGACTAGCGGGAGGGAGGACTTC. This sequence encodes CASSIGTSGREDF.

This chain links TRBV5-1 with TRBJ2-3; 7 bases are shared with TRBD2. The CDR3 contains 15 residues. V trimming: 1 base; J trimming: 1 base; junction bases outside the gene matches: 3. The V gene's germline CDR1 is SGHRS and CDR2 YFSETQ. This CDR3 is CASSLRAGGTDTQYF. DNA of the CDR3: TGCGCCAGCAGCTTGAGGGCGGGAGGCACAGATACGCAGTATTTT.